Shown below are 9 T cell receptor beta chains from a single sample sequenced in a study of CD8 T cells in Susac syndrome. Reverse transcription of 0.5 to 1 ug RNA was performed with random hexamers. TCRdb itself ran the immunoSEQ multiplex PCR reads through MiXCR, one entry per CDR3 protein. The repertoire holds approximately 110,000 distinct CDR3 sequences, with 95% to 98% as singletons. The sequenced material came from CD4+ T cells from PBMCs. The receptors shown here come from a human donor in good health.

The rearrangement links TRBV28 to TRBJ2-1, with 8 bases that match TRBD1. Per the germline V gene, CDR1 is MDHEN and CDR2 is SYDVKM. CDR3 length equals 15 residues. V shed 7 bases and J 4 bases; nucleotides not matched to a gene: 9. For the CDR3, the DNA is TGTGCCAGCACCCCACGGACAGGGAGGTACAATGAGCAGTTCTTC. As protein: CASTPRTGRYNEQFF.

This clonotype was seen a single time. The V and J genes are TRBV6-2 or TRBV6-3 and TRBJ2-3; D is undetermined. Trimming shortened V by 4 bases and J by 1 base, and 9 bases separated the two germline ends. This CDR3 is built from 14 residues. CDR1 is MNHEY, CDR2 SVGEGT, per germline. CDR3 in amino acids: CASSFRPGTDTQYF. The CDR3 region has the DNA TGTGCCAGCAGTTTTCGACCCGGCACAGATACGCAGTATTTT.

The J gene is TRBJ1-1, the V gene TRBV20-1; TRBD1 is a possible D gene (6 bases). CDR1 and CDR2 from the germline V gene are DFQATT and SNEGSKA (reference sequence). This CDR3 is built from 14 residues. Trimming removed 3 bases from V and 4 bases from J, with 15 bases in between. The DNA for the CDR3 is TGCAGTGCTAGGGCGGGACACAGGGCCACTGAAGCTTTCTTT. Translating gives CSARAGHRATEAFF.

The rearrangement joins TRBV28 to TRBJ1-2, with TRBD1 identical over 8 bases. The CDR3 has 14 amino acids. The germline CDR1 and CDR2 sequences are MDHEN and SYDVKM. V was pared by 5 bases and J by 3 bases, with 5 bases of the junction left unmatched. The CDR3, as DNA: TGTGCCAGCAGTCCCCGGACAGGGCACTATGGCTACACCTTC. Residues: CASSPRTGHYGYTF.

The V and J genes are TRBV4-1 and TRBJ2-1, with 10 bases lining up with TRBD2. CDR1 is MGHRA, CDR2 YSYEKL, per germline. There are 16 residues in the CDR3. V lost 0 bases to trimming and J lost 5 bases; unmatched junction nucleotides: 4. The CDR3 nucleotides are TGCGCCAGCAGCCAAGAAAAGCGGGGGGGGCACAATGAGCAGTTCTTC. Translating gives CASSQEKRGGHNEQFF.

The chain employs TRBV28 and TRBJ1-3; 7 bases agree with TRBD1. V was pared by 3 bases and J by 0 bases, with 11 bases of the junction left unmatched. The CDR3 covers 18 residues. Germline V gives CDR1 MDHEN, CDR2 SYDVKM. CDR3 sequence (DNA): TGTGCCAGCAGTTTCCCGGCAGGGGGTCAGCGCTCTGGAAACACCATATATTTT. Amino acid sequence: CASSFPAGGQRSGNTIYF.

The chain recombines TRBV10-3 with TRBJ1-5; no firm D call. CDR3 size: 15 residues. Deletions cut 0 bases from V and 2 bases from J, with 8 bases between. From germline, CDR1 is ENHRY and CDR2 SYGVKD. The DNA of the CDR3 is TGTGCCATCAGTGAGTCGAGTACGGGCAATCAGCCCCAGCATTTT. Amino acid sequence: CAISESSTGNQPQHF.

The rearrangement joins TRBV3-1 to TRBJ2-7, with D possibly TRBD2 on 6 matching bases. Germline loops: CDR1 LGHDT, CDR2 YNNKEL (reference sequence). The CDR3 is 15 residues long. The V gene lost 6 bases and the J gene lost 4 bases, with 19 bases spanning the gap. The CDR3 DNA is TGTGCCAGCAGTAGGAACCGGGACTTACAGTACGAGCAGTACTTC. Protein sequence: CASSRNRDLQYEQYF.

This rearrangement joins TRBV7-2 to TRBJ1-1; no definite D call. V was pared by 5 bases and J by 4 bases, with 17 bases between. Germline V CDR1 and CDR2: SGHTA, FQGNSA. CDR3 length equals 15 residues. The CDR3 nucleotides read TGTGCCAGCAGCGCGCAGCCCATTGCGGGCACTGAAGCTTTCTTT. Residues: CASSAQPIAGTEAFF.